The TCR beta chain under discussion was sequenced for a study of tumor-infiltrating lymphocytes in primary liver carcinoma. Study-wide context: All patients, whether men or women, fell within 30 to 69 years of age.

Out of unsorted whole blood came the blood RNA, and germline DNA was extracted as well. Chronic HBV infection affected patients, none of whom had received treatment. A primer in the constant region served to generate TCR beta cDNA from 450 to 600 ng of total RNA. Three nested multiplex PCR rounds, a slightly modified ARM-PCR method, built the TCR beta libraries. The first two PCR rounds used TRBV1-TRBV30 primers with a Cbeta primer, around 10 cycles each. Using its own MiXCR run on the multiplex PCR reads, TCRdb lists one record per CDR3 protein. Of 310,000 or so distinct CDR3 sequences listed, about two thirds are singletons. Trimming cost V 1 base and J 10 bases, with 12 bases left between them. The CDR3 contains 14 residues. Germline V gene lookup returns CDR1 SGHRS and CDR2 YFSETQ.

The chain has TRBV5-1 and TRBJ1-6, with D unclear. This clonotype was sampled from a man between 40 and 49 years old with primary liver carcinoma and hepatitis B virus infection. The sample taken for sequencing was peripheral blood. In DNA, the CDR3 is TGCGCCAGCAGCTTGAAAGGACTGGACTCACCCCTCCACTTT. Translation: CASSLKGLDSPLHF.